The 25 T cell receptor beta chains below all came from one sample that was sequenced in a study of control samples from healthy donors and cancer patients. Clones were sequenced by immunoSEQ multiplex PCR, and TCRdb holds only the in-frame ones, with some missing. Of some 100,000 clones listed, 90% are singletons. The sample was blood. These receptors all come from a human donor in good health. The donor label of this sample is uncertain.

The rearrangement uses TRBV19 and TRBJ1-5; 7 bases align to TRBD1. This CDR3 is 14 amino acids long. Looked up from germline, CDR1 is LNHDA and CDR2 is SQIVND (reference sequence). After removal of 10 bases from V and 1 base from J, the junction contained 7 bases not matched to a gene. CDR3 loop: CATGDRASNQPQHF. CDR3 DNA sequence: TGTGCCACTGGAGACAGGGCGAGCAATCAGCCCCAGCATTTT.

This chain connects TRBV20-1 to TRBJ1-2; D remains unclear. V was shortened by 6 bases and J by 13 bases, with 12 bases between the two germline ends. Germline V gives CDR1 DFQATT, CDR2 SNEGSKA (reference sequence). The CDR3 length is 9 residues. CDR3 in amino acids: CSALRGPTF. DNA of the CDR3: TGCAGTGCCCTGCGGGGTCCCACCTTC.

The chain carries TRBV19 and TRBJ1-2; D is possibly TRBD1 (5 bases). The CDR3 runs 14 residues. V was cut by 5 bases and J by 4 bases, with 14 bases left in between. Germline loops: CDR1 LNHDA, CDR2 SQIVND (reference sequence). CDR3 sequence (DNA): TGTGCCAGTAGTTCGGGGCGGGAGGTCTATGGCTACACCTTC. As protein: CASSSGREVYGYTF.

The gene calls are TRBV27 and TRBJ2-1, with D perhaps TRBD2 (6 bases). The ends were cut back, 1 base at V and 0 bases at J, with 13 bases in the middle. Per germline, CDR1 MNHEY and CDR2 SMNVEV (reference sequence). CDR3 length equals 17 residues. This CDR3 reads CASSLWYGTSSYNEQFF. As DNA, the CDR3 is TGTGCCAGCAGTTTATGGTACGGGACTTCCTCCTACAATGAGCAGTTCTTC.

This clone has just one count. The V gene is TRBV4-1, the J gene TRBJ2-7; 9 bases line up with TRBD1. In germline, CDR1 is MGHRA, CDR2 YSYEKL. The CDR3 spans 16 residues. Trimming took 0 bases from V and 4 from J; bases not matched to a gene: 7. The CDR3 loop reads CASSQDGGTGRYEQYF. The CDR3 bases are TGCGCCAGCAGCCAAGATGGGGGGACAGGGCGGTACGAGCAGTACTTC.

This clone has just one count. The V and J genes are TRBV4-1 and TRBJ2-7, with 10 nucleotides matching TRBD2. Trimming took 0 bases from V and 4 from J; bases not matched to a gene: 6. CDR3 size: 16 residues. CDR1 is MGHRA and CDR2 is YSYEKL in the germline V gene. CDR3 amino acids: CASSQELAGLAYEQYF. Written as DNA, the CDR3 is TGCGCCAGCAGCCAAGAATTAGCGGGACTAGCGTACGAGCAGTACTTC.

This chain uses TRBV7-9 with TRBJ1-1; D ambiguous. Germline lookup yields CDR1 SEHNR and CDR2 FQNEAQ (reference sequence). This CDR3 is built from 14 residues. The ends were cut back, 3 bases at V and 0 bases at J, with 8 bases in the middle. As DNA, the CDR3 is TGTGCCAGCAGCTTCAGCTCAGTGAACACTGAAGCTTTCTTT. This encodes CASSFSSVNTEAFF. Full variable domain (rest looked up from reference TRBV7-9 and TRBJ1-1): DTGVSQNPRHKITKRGQNVTFRCDPISEHNRLYWYRQTLGQGPEFLTYFQNEAQLEKSRLLSDRFSAERPKGSFSTLEIQRTEQGDSAMYLCASSFSSVNTEAFFGQGTRLTVV.

The rearrangement links TRBV28 to TRBJ2-1; D unresolved. The germline gives CDR1 MDHEN, CDR2 SYDVKM. Trimming left V 7 bases short and J 2 bases short, with 12 bases between. The CDR3 length is 14 residues. CDR3 sequence (DNA): TGTGCCAGCAAAAACCCCGAGACCTACAATGAGCAGTTCTTC. As protein: CASKNPETYNEQFF.

To note about this clone: The same CDR3 also results from other DNA sequences found in this sample. V is TRBV6-4 and J is TRBJ1-1; D gene unclear. The CDR3 totals 14 residues. Trimming stripped 4 bases from V and 2 bases from J, with 11 bases between. Germline V gene lookup returns CDR1 MRHNA and CDR2 SNTAGT. This chain's CDR3 is CASSASPGNTEAFF. The CDR3 region has the DNA TGTGCCAGCAGTGCTTCGCCGGGAAACACTGAAGCTTTCTTT.

The chain uses TRBV6-2 or TRBV6-3 and TRBJ1-5; 7 bases are a match to TRBD1. V shed 6 bases and J 7 bases; nucleotides not matched to a gene: 12. The V gene's germline CDR1 is MNHEY and CDR2 SVGEGT. The CDR3 length is 15 residues. CDR3 DNA sequence: TGTGCCAGCAGCCCCCAGGGGGGGGTAGGACAGCCCCAGCATTTT. This codes for CASSPQGGVGQPQHF.

In its sample, this clone was seen a few times. DNA of the CDR3: TGTGCCAGCAGCTTCCAGGGGGCTGGCGAGCAGTACGTC. This encodes CASSFQGAGEQYV. This chain uses TRBV7-9 with TRBJ2-7, with 8 bases identical to TRBD1. The CDR3 contains 13 residues. V trimming: 3 bases; J trimming: 6 bases; junction bases outside the gene matches: 4. Germline V CDR1 and CDR2: SEHNR, FQNEAQ (reference sequence).

The chain carries TRBV19 and TRBJ1-1; D possibly corresponds to TRBD1 (5 bases). CDR1 is LNHDA and CDR2 is SQIVND in the germline V gene (reference sequence). The CDR3 loop spans 16 amino acids. V shed 4 bases and J shed 5 bases, with 20 bases lying between them. The CDR3 DNA reads as TGTGCCAGTAGTAGAGGTCAGGGTATAGGGAGGACTGAAGCTTTCTTT. This codes for CASSRGQGIGRTEAFF.

V and J are TRBV5-1 and TRBJ1-2; tentatively, D is TRBD1 (6 bases). The length of the CDR3 is 13 residues. Germline CDR1 and CDR2: SGHRS and YFSETQ. V was cut by 0 bases and J by 9 bases, with 12 bases left in between. CDR3 coding DNA: TGCGCCAGCAGCTTGGACTTGACAGGAAGCTACACCTTC. The encoded protein is CASSLDLTGSYTF.

This chain uses TRBV2 with TRBJ2-1, with unresolved D. Germline assignment: CDR1 SNHLY and CDR2 FYNNEI. V gave up 6 bases and J gave up 8 bases, with 20 bases separating them. The CDR3 loop spans 15 amino acids. The CDR3 nucleotides read TGTGCCAGCAGCTATAGCCGATCCTTATTCGATGAGCAGTTCTTC. The encoded protein is CASSYSRSLFDEQFF.

CDR3 residues: CASSLGTGNANQPQHF. CDR3 DNA sequence: TGTGCCAGCAGCTTAGGGACAGGGAACGCCAATCAGCCCCAGCATTTT. The V and J genes are TRBV7-8 and TRBJ1-5; TRBD1 matches 8 bases. The CDR3 is 16 amino acids. The germline V gene has CDR1 SGHVS and CDR2 FQNEAQ. The J segment lost 3 bases and the V segment lost 1 base, leaving 5 bases of the junction unmatched.

The gene calls are TRBV24-1 and TRBJ2-1; 7 bases line up with TRBD1. Germline V gene data show CDR1 as KGHDR and CDR2 as SFDVKD. The V gene end was trimmed by 6 bases and the J gene end by 6 bases; junction bases not matched to a gene: 10. The CDR3 has 15 residues. This chain's CDR3 is CATSSTGKNSNEQFF. The DNA of the CDR3 is TGTGCCACCAGTTCGACAGGGAAAAATTCCAATGAGCAGTTCTTC.

The chain uses TRBV7-9 and TRBJ1-2; D call uncertain. CDR1 SEHNR and CDR2 FQNEAQ come from the germline V gene (reference sequence). With 5 bases removed from V and 8 bases from J, the gap between germline ends came to 12 bases. There are 12 residues in the CDR3. CDR3 in DNA: TGTGCCAGCAGCGCCCCCGGTTGGGGCTACACCTTC. This sequence encodes CASSAPGWGYTF.

The chain carries TRBV29-1 and TRBJ1-4; no firm D call. This CDR3 spans 13 amino acids. CDR1 is SQVTM and CDR2 is ANQGSEA in the germline V gene. With 6 bases removed from V and 0 bases from J, the gap between germline ends came to 8 bases. The chain's CDR3 is CSVVISTNEKLFF. The CDR3 DNA follows: TGCAGCGTCGTGATATCAACTAATGAAAAACTGTTTTTT. The whole variable domain, remainder taken from reference TRBV29-1 and TRBJ1-4, is SAVISQKPSRDICQRGTSLTIQCQVDSQVTMMFWYRQQPGQSLTLIATANQGSEATYESGFVIDKFPISRPNLTFSTLTVSNMSPEDSSIYLCSVVISTNEKLFFGSGTQLSVL.

The chain couples TRBV9 to TRBJ1-5; D uncertain. Germline loops: CDR1 SGDLS, CDR2 YYNGEE. The CDR3 runs to 15 residues. Trimming removed 3 bases from V and 4 bases from J, with 14 bases in between. CDR3 coding DNA: TGTGCCAGCAGCGGCGCAGGACGCGCAAATCAGCCCCAGCATTTT. Amino acid sequence: CASSGAGRANQPQHF.

The V call is TRBV6-5, the J call TRBJ2-3; D call uncertain. This CDR3 is 14 amino acids long. Per germline, CDR1 MNHEY and CDR2 SVGAGI. Trimming took off 8 bases at V and 1 base at J, with 13 bases between the two ends. CDR3 sequence reads: CASAPSGGTDTQYF. Written as DNA, the CDR3 is TGTGCCAGCGCCCCTAGTGGAGGCACAGATACGCAGTATTTT.

The chain links TRBV29-1 to TRBJ1-1, with no clear D. The CDR3 is 11 residues long. CDR1 SQVTM and CDR2 ANQGSEA come from the germline V gene. Trimming pared 7 bases from V and 10 bases from J, leaving 16 bases between. CDR3 DNA: TGCAGCGGGGTTCCCTTAGACACAGCTTTCTTT. Its translation is CSGVPLDTAFF.

V usage is TRBV6-1 and J usage is TRBJ1-4, with a tentative D call TRBD1 (5 bases). CDR1 is MNHNS and CDR2 is SASEGT in the germline V gene. This CDR3 region has 12 residues. The V gene lost 2 bases and the J gene lost 8 bases, with 6 bases spanning the gap. The CDR3 reads CASSEWGEKLFF. CDR3 bases: TGTGCCAGCAGTGAATGGGGGGAAAAACTGTTTTTT.

In nucleotides, the CDR3 is TGTGCCAGCTCCCCGGACAGGGCGGGTACTGAAGCTTTCTTT. This encodes CASSPDRAGTEAFF. The chain couples TRBV18 to TRBJ1-1; 8 nucleotides line up with TRBD1. The trim removed 6 bases at V and 5 bases at J, leaving 8 bases unmatched. In germline, CDR1 is KGHSH, CDR2 LQKENI. The CDR3 contains 14 residues.

The V gene is TRBV19, the J gene TRBJ1-4; D is possibly TRBD1 (5 bases). V was clipped by 6 bases and J by 12 bases, with 17 bases between them. Germline V gene lookup returns CDR1 LNHDA and CDR2 SQIVND (reference sequence). The CDR3 extends over 13 amino acids. CDR3 sequence reads: CASSSTVIGELFF. CDR3 coding DNA: TGTGCCAGTAGCTCAACGGTTATAGGGGAACTGTTTTTT. Full variable domain (outside the CDR3, taken from reference TRBV19 and TRBJ1-4): DGGITQSPKYLFRKEGQNVTLSCEQNLNHDAMYWYRQDPGQGLRLIYYSQIVNDFQKGDIAEGYSVSREKKESFPLTVTSAQKNPTAFYLCASSSTVIGELFFGSGTQLSVL.

This sequence joins TRBV7-2 and TRBJ2-1, with 9 bases aligning to TRBD2. The CDR3 consists of 16 residues. V lost 5 bases to trimming and J lost 6 bases; unmatched junction nucleotides: 11. Germline lookup yields CDR1 SGHTA and CDR2 FQGNSA. This CDR3 reads CASSKGTAGGFNEQFF. CDR3 DNA: TGTGCCAGCAGCAAAGGTACAGCGGGGGGTTTCAATGAGCAGTTCTTC. The complete variable domain, with remaining parts taken from reference TRBV7-2 and TRBJ2-1, reads GAGVSQSPSNKVTEKGKDVELRCDPISGHTALYWYRQSLGQGLEFLIYFQGNSAPDKSGLPSDRFSAERTGGSVSTLTIQRTQQEDSAVYLCASSKGTAGGFNEQFFGPGTRLTVL.